The 27 T cell receptor beta chains in this list originate from one sample, sequenced in a study of T-cell memory formation after mild COVID-19. TCRdb ran MiXCR on the 5' RACE reads and lists one entry per CDR3 protein. The table records about 440,000 distinct CDR3 sequences, roughly 20% of them present only once. The sample consisted of PBMCs or a T cell subset sorted from them (not recorded which). The source of these receptors is an adult woman who had mild COVID-19 (a few samples of this study predate the infection). Cell type and time point are not known.

The sample holds a few counts of this clonotype. The chain has TRBV7-9 and TRBJ2-7; the D is unclear. In germline, CDR1 is SEHNR, CDR2 FQNEAQ (reference sequence). CDR3 length: 14 residues. V was shortened by 1 base and J by 2 bases, with 9 bases between the two germline ends. The CDR3 here is CASSLVYSTYEQYF. DNA of the CDR3: TGTGCCAGCAGCTTAGTTTACAGCACCTACGAGCAGTACTTC. Supplemented by reference TRBV7-9 and TRBJ2-7, the full variable domain reads DTGVSQNPRHKITKRGQNVTFRCDPISEHNRLYWYRQTLGQGPEFLTYFQNEAQLEKSRLLSDRFSAERPKGSFSTLEIQRTEQGDSAMYLCASSLVYSTYEQYFGPGTRLTVT.

This clonotype was counted a few times. DNA of the CDR3: TGTGCCAGCACGTTAGGAGTAGATACGCAGTATTTT. This sequence encodes CASTLGVDTQYF. This chain joins TRBV27 and TRBJ2-3; D ambiguous. Trimming cost V 7 bases and J 5 bases, with 10 bases left between them. CDR1 is MNHEY, CDR2 SMNVEV, per germline (reference sequence). The CDR3 consists of 12 residues.

This chain uses TRBV3-1 with TRBJ1-2; D unresolved. The CDR3 extends over 15 amino acids. Trimming removed 5 bases at V and 4 bases at J, with 17 bases between. Germline V gene sequence: CDR1 LGHDT, CDR2 YNNKEL (reference sequence). The CDR3 loop reads CASSLSGVESYGYTF. The CDR3 DNA follows: TGTGCCAGCAGCTTGTCTGGGGTCGAGAGCTATGGCTACACCTTC.

This clonotype was seen a handful of times. This chain joins TRBV23-1 and TRBJ1-5; TRBD1 might be the D (5 bases). TRBV23-1 is assigned to the ORF class and has an uncertain function. This CDR3 spans 18 amino acids. V was shortened by 10 bases and J by 0 bases, with 25 bases between the two germline ends. In DNA, the CDR3 is TGCGCCATTCCAGAGGGGTCAGGGTACAGGTATAGCAATCAGCCCCAGCATTTT. It specifies CAIPEGSGYRYSNQPQHF.

Of note for this clonotype: A much larger clone lies a single base off, so this may be a read error. The rearrangement links TRBV7-9 to TRBJ2-2, with a weak D call TRBD2 (5 bases). CDR1 SEHNR and CDR2 FQNEAQ come from the germline V gene (reference sequence). This CDR3 spans 14 amino acids. V lost 5 bases to trimming and J lost 4 bases, with 11 bases between them. In nucleotides, the CDR3 is TGTGCCAGCAGCACTGGCGGGTGCACCGGGGAGCTGTTTTTT. As protein: CASSTGGCTGELFF.

The chain couples TRBV12-3 or TRBV12-4 to TRBJ2-3; a weak D match, TRBD1 (5 bases). The ends were cut back, 3 bases at V and 8 bases at J, with 12 bases in the middle. The CDR3 runs to 13 residues. CDR3 bases: TGTGCCAGCAGTTTCAATCAGGGCGGTACGCAGTATTTT. It encodes CASSFNQGGTQYF.

CDR3: CASSKLKRSYNSPLHF. The DNA for the CDR3 is TGTGCCAGCAGTAAACTAAAGAGGTCCTATAATTCACCCCTCCACTTT. The J gene is TRBJ1-6, the V gene TRBV27; D gene ambiguous. The V end was cut by 5 bases, the J end by 1 base, with 12 bases between. This CDR3 is built from 16 residues. The germline CDR1 and CDR2 sequences are MNHEY and SMNVEV (reference sequence).

This clonotype was counted a few times. This rearrangement joins TRBV11-2 to TRBJ1-6; D not resolved. There are 12 residues in the CDR3. Trimming removed 4 bases from V and 8 bases from J, with 6 bases in between. The germline CDR1 and CDR2 sequences are SGHAT and FQNNGV. The CDR3 region is CASSWGDSPLHF. The CDR3 nucleotides are TGTGCCAGCAGCTGGGGTGATTCACCCCTCCACTTT. Together with reference TRBV11-2 and TRBJ1-6, the CDR3 gives the full variable domain: EAGVAQSPRYKIIEKRQSVAFWCNPISGHATLYWYQQILGQGPKLLIQFQNNGVVDDSQLPKDRFSAERLKGVDSTLKIQPAKLEDSAVYLCASSWGDSPLHFGNGTRLTVT.

This clonotype has a handful of counts. CDR3 amino acids: CASSPRGAEAFF. CDR3 sequence (DNA): TGTGCCAGCAGCCCGCGGGGTGCTGAAGCTTTCTTT. J is TRBJ1-1 and V is TRBV7-2; D uncertain. This CDR3 comprises 12 residues. Germline V gives CDR1 SGHTA, CDR2 FQGNSA. The ends were cut back, 5 bases at V and 6 bases at J, with 10 bases in the middle.

The rearrangement uses TRBV29-1 and TRBJ2-7; D gene uncertain. The germline CDR1 and CDR2 sequences are SQVTM and ANQGSEA. Trimming took off 3 bases at V and 3 bases at J, with 12 bases between the two ends. This CDR3 contains 13 residues. The CDR3 spells CSVEDQENYEQYF. Written as DNA, the CDR3 is TGCAGCGTTGAGGATCAGGAAAACTACGAGCAGTACTTC.

This clonotype was counted ten times or more. Mismatch with germline at one junction end may stem from a read error. V gene TRBV5-4 combines with J gene TRBJ2-5; 7 bases are shared with TRBD1. Germline lookup yields CDR1 SGHNT and CDR2 YYREEE (reference sequence). CDR3 length: 14 residues. The CDR3 nucleotides are TGCGCCAGCAGCCCCGGGACAGCCCAAGAGACCCAGTACTTC. Translating gives CASSPGTAQETQYF.

Only a few counts were recorded for this clonotype. The chain recombines TRBV12-3 or TRBV12-4 with TRBJ2-3; the D is unclear. Trimming removed 6 bases at V and 6 bases at J, with 4 bases between. The CDR3 is 10 amino acids. This CDR3 reads CASRRDTQYF. In DNA form, the CDR3 reads TGTGCCAGCAGGAGGGATACGCAGTATTTT.

The sample holds a few counts of this clonotype. The CDR3 sequence is CASSYNKGSGANVLTF. For the CDR3, the DNA is TGTGCCAGCAGCTACAATAAGGGGTCTGGGGCCAACGTCCTGACTTTC. This chain links TRBV5-6 with TRBJ2-6; possibly TRBD1 for D (5 bases). This CDR3 has 16 residues. Germline CDR1 reads SGHDT; CDR2 reads YYEEEE. The germline V and J ends were trimmed by 3 bases and 1 base, with 11 bases remaining between them.

CDR3 protein: CASSREGGALVGEAFF. Written as DNA, the CDR3 is TGTGCCAGCAGCCGTGAGGGGGGCGCACTGGTTGGTGAAGCTTTCTTT. This chain connects TRBV7-6 to TRBJ1-1; weak D call: TRBD1 (6 bases). Germline CDR1 SGHVS, CDR2 FNYEAQ. V was cut by 5 bases and J by 7 bases, with 23 bases left in between. This CDR3 comprises 16 residues.

This clonotype was picked up a small number of times. The genes are TRBV4-2 and TRBJ2-5; TRBD2 aligns across 13 bases. CDR1 and CDR2 from the germline V gene are LGHNA and YNFKEQ. CDR3 size: 18 residues. V shed 1 base, J shed 0 bases, and the junction held 5 bases outside the gene matches. The CDR3 sequence: CASSQGGTSGAYQETQYF. The CDR3 nucleotides read TGTGCCAGCAGCCAAGGGGGGACTAGCGGGGCGTACCAAGAGACCCAGTACTTC.

This clonotype was counted a few times. This chain uses TRBV6-2 or TRBV6-3 with TRBJ2-3; 9 nucleotides align to TRBD2. This CDR3 is 15 amino acids long. J was trimmed by 4 bases and V by 2 bases; bases with no gene match: 4. Germline values: CDR1 MNHEY, CDR2 SVGEGT. Here the CDR3 reads CASSYALAGSDTQYF. The DNA of the CDR3 is TGTGCCAGCAGTTACGCGCTAGCGGGGTCAGATACGCAGTATTTT.

The V call is TRBV3-1, the J call TRBJ2-7; 9 bases are shared with TRBD2. The CDR3 runs 18 residues. The germline V gene encodes CDR1 LGHDT and CDR2 YNNKEL (reference sequence). With 1 base clipped from V and 3 bases from J, the junction kept 13 bases outside the gene matches. This CDR3 reads CASSQVDSGSRSLYEQYF. The CDR3, as DNA: TGTGCCAGCAGCCAAGTCGATAGCGGGAGCAGGTCCCTCTACGAGCAGTACTTC.

The chain carries TRBV28 and TRBJ2-4; TRBD1 aligns across 7 bases. The CDR3 totals 15 residues. V was pared by 5 bases and J by 6 bases, with 10 bases of the junction left unmatched. Germline V gene lookup returns CDR1 MDHEN and CDR2 SYDVKM. CDR3 sequence reads: CASSPLDRDLNIQYF. In DNA, the CDR3 is TGTGCCAGCAGTCCCCTCGACAGGGACCTAAACATTCAGTACTTC.

This clonotype occurred a few times. The V call is TRBV7-2, the J call TRBJ1-1; the D gene is possibly TRBD1 (5 bases). Germline V gene lookup returns CDR1 SGHTA and CDR2 FQGNSA. Trimming took off 3 bases at V and 1 base at J, with 9 bases between the two ends. The CDR3 contains 14 residues. For the CDR3, the DNA is TGTGCCAGCAGCTTCGAGGGGAGGAACACTGAAGCTTTCTTT. It translates to CASSFEGRNTEAFF.

This sequence joins TRBV12-3 or TRBV12-4 and TRBJ1-5, with a tentative D call TRBD1 (5 bases). V shed 6 bases and J shed 4 bases, with 16 bases lying between them. CDR3 length equals 15 residues. The CDR3 nucleotides read TGTGCCAGCAGGTGGGACGTTAGCGGGAATCAGCCCCAGCATTTT. Translating gives CASRWDVSGNQPQHF.

The V gene is TRBV3-1, the J gene TRBJ2-3; the match to TRBD2 covers 7 bases. Germline CDR1 is LGHDT and CDR2 is YNNKEL (reference sequence). The ends lost 4 bases at V and 4 bases at J; junction bases unmatched: 5. This CDR3 has 14 amino acids. The CDR3 region has the DNA TGTGCCAGCAGCCTTCGACTAGCCGCAGATACGCAGTATTTT. Translated, it gives CASSLRLAADTQYF.

The chain links TRBV5-1 to TRBJ2-7; 7 nucleotides line up with TRBD1. The CDR3 covers 13 residues. With 4 bases clipped from V and 4 bases from J, the junction kept 5 bases outside the gene matches. CDR1 and CDR2 (germline): SGHRS, YFSETQ. The CDR3, as DNA: TGCGCCAGCAGCATAGACAGGGAGTACGAGCAGTACTTC. As protein: CASSIDREYEQYF.

This clonotype was seen a few times. The chain has TRBV7-3 and TRBJ2-1; tentatively, D is TRBD2 (5 bases). CDR3 length: 17 amino acids. Trimming took off 2 bases at V and 9 bases at J, with 23 bases between the two ends. Germline loops: CDR1 SGHTA, CDR2 FQGTGA. In nucleotides, the CDR3 is TGTGCCAGCAGCTTAGTCGACCTACTAGTCGGGCGCGGTGAGCAGTTCTTC. Translating gives CASSLVDLLVGRGEQFF.

This clonotype was found a few times. The chain combines TRBV9 with TRBJ2-3; D not certain. The CDR3 has 15 amino acids. Germline assignment: CDR1 SGDLS and CDR2 YYNGEE. Between the trimmed V and J ends, which lost 3 bases and 0 bases, there was a span of 11 bases. CDR3 loop: CASSGEGRSTDTQYF. The CDR3 coding sequence is TGTGCCAGCAGCGGAGAAGGACGCAGCACAGATACGCAGTATTTT.

This clonotype has a handful of counts. The chain combines TRBV6-5 with TRBJ1-2; TRBD1 agrees at 9 bases. V lost 6 bases and J lost 3; bases outside the gene matches: 11. Germline CDR1 and CDR2: MNHEY and SVGAGI. The CDR3 is made up of 16 amino acids. This CDR3 is CASRPTPGTGYYGYTF. Here the CDR3 DNA reads TGTGCCAGCAGACCTACTCCCGGGACAGGGTACTATGGCTACACCTTC.

The V gene is TRBV29-1, the J gene TRBJ1-2; 12 bases map to TRBD1. The germline CDR1 and CDR2 sequences are SQVTM and ANQGSEA. The V gene end was trimmed by 5 bases and the J gene end by 5 bases; junction bases not matched to a gene: 6. This CDR3 has 14 amino acids. CDR3 DNA: TGCAGCGTTAAGGGACAGGGGGCGTTTTATGGCTACACCTTC. Encoded protein: CSVKGQGAFYGYTF. The full variable domain, its missing parts supplied by reference TRBV29-1 and TRBJ1-2, is SAVISQKPSRDICQRGTSLTIQCQVDSQVTMMFWYRQQPGQSLTLIATANQGSEATYESGFVIDKFPISRPNLTFSTLTVSNMSPEDSSIYLCSVKGQGAFYGYTFGSGTRLTVV.

The CDR3 loop is CASSFKRRVATGVGEAQYF. Here the CDR3 DNA reads TGTGCCAGCAGTTTCAAACGGCGGGTTGCGACGGGGGTCGGGGAGGCGCAGTATTTT. The chain has TRBV27 and TRBJ2-3, with a tentative D call TRBD2 (6 bases). Germline CDR1 reads MNHEY; CDR2 reads SMNVEV (reference sequence). The length of the CDR3 is 19 residues. V dropped 3 bases and J dropped 10 bases, with 32 bases sitting between them.